These 26 T cell receptor beta chains were all obtained from the same sample, sequenced in a study of T cells after yellow fever vaccination. MiXCR, run by TCRdb on the 5' RACE reads, gives a single entry per CDR3 protein. In the table there are hundreds of thousands of distinct CDR3 sequences, approximately 13% of which are singletons. The sample was PBMCs, taken on the day of the yellow fever booster vaccination. The receptor set was obtained from a man younger than 40 who received the YFV17D yellow fever vaccine.

This clonotype was observed a handful of times. The V call is TRBV12-3 or TRBV12-4, the J call TRBJ1-5; tentative D call: TRBD1 (5 bases). V gave up 2 bases and J gave up 2 bases, with 7 bases separating them. This CDR3 comprises 14 residues. The CDR3 loop is CASSLPGGNQPQHF. DNA for the CDR3: TGTGCCAGCAGTTTACCGGGGGGCAATCAGCCCCAGCATTTT.

This sequence joins TRBV20-1 and TRBJ2-1; D ambiguous. This CDR3 is 14 amino acids long. V was cut by 5 bases and J by 0 bases, with 11 bases left in between. The V gene's germline CDR1 is DFQATT and CDR2 SNEGSKA (reference sequence). The CDR3 nucleotides are TGCAGTGCTGAAACAGCCATCTCCTACAATGAGCAGTTCTTC. Its protein product is CSAETAISYNEQFF.

About this clonotype itself: A single base separates this from a much larger clone, so it may be a read error. The chain employs TRBV30 and TRBJ2-5; 7 bases line up with TRBD2. CDR1 and CDR2 (germline): GTSNPN, SVGIG (reference sequence). With V trimmed by 2 bases and J by 4 bases, 16 bases remained unmatched. The CDR3 has 17 amino acids. CDR3 DNA: TGTGCCTGGAGTACTCTGGGACGGCTCAGGGAGGGAGAGACCCAGTACTTC. The encoded protein is CAWSTLGRLREGETQYF. Using reference TRBV30 and TRBJ2-5 for the parts outside the CDR3, the full variable domain is SQTIHQWPATLVQPVGSPLSLECTVEGTSNPNLYWYRQAAGRGLQLLFYSVGIGQISSEVPQNLSASRPQDRQFILSSKKLLLSDSGFYLCAWSTLGRLREGETQYFGPGTRLLVL.

The V gene is TRBV10-3, the J gene TRBJ2-5, with D hard to call. V lost 4 bases and J lost 7, with 13 bases in between. From germline, CDR1 is ENHRY and CDR2 SYGVKD. The CDR3 loop spans 13 amino acids. CDR3 sequence: CAISAEELGTQYF. The CDR3, as DNA: TGTGCCATCAGTGCCGAAGAGCTAGGGACCCAGTACTTC.

This chain connects TRBV5-1 to TRBJ2-2; D is ambiguous. Germline V gives CDR1 SGHRS, CDR2 YFSETQ. This CDR3 comprises 14 residues. The germline V and J ends were trimmed by 3 bases and 0 bases, with 6 bases remaining between them. The CDR3 sequence: CASSWMANTGELFF. CDR3 nucleotide sequence: TGCGCCAGCAGCTGGATGGCGAACACCGGGGAGCTGTTTTTT.

The V and J genes are TRBV7-6 and TRBJ2-3; 8 bases line up with TRBD2. The CDR3 consists of 17 residues. Trimming removed 4 bases from V and 3 bases from J; junction bases left unmatched: 12. From germline, CDR1 is SGHVS and CDR2 FNYEAQ. The CDR3 loop is CASSSLAGLGRTDTQYF. The CDR3 DNA follows: TGTGCCAGCAGCTCCCTAGCGGGCCTGGGTCGAACAGATACGCAGTATTTT.

This clonotype was seen more than once but under ten times. The chain links TRBV4-3 to TRBJ2-7; the D gene is possibly TRBD2 (6 bases). Germline CDR1 and CDR2: LGHNA and YSLEER. This CDR3 spans 16 amino acids. Trimming removed 0 bases from V and 2 bases from J, with 14 bases in between. For the CDR3, the DNA is TGCGCCAGCAGCCAAGAGGGGGGTACGGGGACCTACGAGCAGTACTTC. It encodes CASSQEGGTGTYEQYF.

This clonotype was counted between two and nine times. This chain links TRBV18 with TRBJ1-1; D gene unclear. Germline lookup yields CDR1 KGHSH and CDR2 LQKENI. CDR3 length: 13 amino acids. The V and J ends lost 4 bases and 4 bases respectively, with 10 bases between them. CDR3 sequence: CASSLGSVTEAFF. DNA of the CDR3: TGTGCCAGCTCACTGGGGTCGGTCACTGAAGCTTTCTTT.

V is TRBV5-5 and J is TRBJ2-3, with 7 nucleotides matching TRBD2. After removal of 2 bases from V and 0 bases from J, the junction contained 3 bases not matched to a gene. The CDR3 spans 15 residues. Germline assignment: CDR1 SGHKS and CDR2 YYEKEE (reference sequence). The CDR3 DNA reads as TGTGCCAGCAGCTTTAGCGGGTATAGCACAGATACGCAGTATTTT. Its translation: CASSFSGYSTDTQYF.

This clonotype occurred a few times. The chain has TRBV5-1 and TRBJ2-7, with D tentatively TRBD2 (6 bases). V dropped 4 bases and J dropped 0 bases, with 14 bases sitting between them. Per the germline V gene, CDR1 is SGHRS and CDR2 is YFSETQ. The CDR3 extends over 15 amino acids. In DNA, the CDR3 is TGCGCCAGCAGCAAAGGGGACTTTAGCTCCTACGAGCAGTACTTC. Amino acids: CASSKGDFSSYEQYF.

This clonotype was counted between two and nine times. This chain uses TRBV5-1 with TRBJ2-1; 7 nucleotides line up with TRBD2. The J segment lost 3 bases and the V segment lost 4 bases, leaving 4 bases of the junction unmatched. The CDR3 runs 14 residues. Germline values: CDR1 SGHRS, CDR2 YFSETQ. CDR3 nucleotides: TGCGCCAGCAGCCTAGCGGAATACTACAATGAGCAGTTCTTC. This sequence encodes CASSLAEYYNEQFF.

In its sample, this clonotype was seen a few times. V gene TRBV10-3 combines with J gene TRBJ2-3; D is unresolved. Trimming left V 7 bases short and J 3 bases short, with 11 bases between. The length of the CDR3 is 13 residues. Germline loops: CDR1 ENHRY, CDR2 SYGVKD. DNA for the CDR3: TGTGCCATCATGGGGTTGGGGACAGATACGCAGTATTTT. Its translation is CAIMGLGTDTQYF.

This clonotype was recorded a few times. The chain uses TRBV20-1 and TRBJ2-5; 8 bases are shared with TRBD2. J was trimmed by 5 bases and V by 0 bases; bases with no gene match: 5. This CDR3 region has 14 residues. CDR1 is DFQATT, CDR2 SNEGSKA, per germline (reference sequence). The CDR3 region is CSAREVAGRETQYF. The CDR3 DNA sequence: TGCAGTGCTAGAGAAGTAGCGGGACGGGAGACCCAGTACTTC.

V usage is TRBV6-2 or TRBV6-3 and J usage is TRBJ2-2, with D tentatively TRBD2 (5 bases). V lost 2 bases to trimming and J lost 5 bases, with 9 bases between them. The CDR3 consists of 14 residues. Germline CDR1 is MNHEY and CDR2 is SVGEGT. In nucleotides, the CDR3 is TGTGCCAGCAGTTACGGAGCGGCTACCGGGGAGCTGTTTTTT. Encoded protein: CASSYGAATGELFF.

There are a few counts of this clonotype. The chain employs TRBV5-1 and TRBJ2-1; D uncertain. This CDR3 region has 11 residues. The V and J ends lost 5 bases and 10 bases respectively, with 10 bases between them. Germline V CDR1 and CDR2: SGHRS, YFSETQ. CDR3 DNA sequence: TGCGCCAGCAGTGCTGGTACGGAGCAGTTCTTC. It specifies CASSAGTEQFF.

This clonotype was recorded at least ten times. The chain uses TRBV12-3 or TRBV12-4 and TRBJ2-2, with TRBD2 matching 8 bases. The CDR3 is 14 residues long. The ends lost 6 bases at V and 6 bases at J; junction bases unmatched: 6. In nucleotides, the CDR3 is TGTGCCAGCAGGCGGACTAGCTCGGCCGGGGAGCTGTTTTTT. Amino acid sequence: CASRRTSSAGELFF.

The J gene is TRBJ2-3, the V gene TRBV5-1; 8 bases are a match to TRBD2. Germline assignment: CDR1 SGHRS and CDR2 YFSETQ. Trimming took 7 bases from V and 0 from J; bases not matched to a gene: 10. The CDR3 sequence is 16 residues long. The CDR3 DNA reads TGCGCCAGCGGATCTTGGGCTAGCGGGAGCACAGATACGCAGTATTTT. As protein: CASGSWASGSTDTQYF. Looking up the rest from reference TRBV5-1 and TRBJ2-3 gives the full variable domain: KAGVTQTPRYLIKTRGQQVTLSCSPISGHRSVSWYQQTPGQGLQFLFEYFSETQRNKGNFPGRFSGRQFSNSRSEMNVSTLELGDSALYLCASGSWASGSTDTQYFGPGTRLTVL.

V and J are TRBV7-2 and TRBJ2-7, with D unresolved. The CDR3 contains 12 residues. Between the trimmed V and J ends, which lost 5 bases and 5 bases, there was a span of 10 bases. Germline V gives CDR1 SGHTA, CDR2 FQGNSA. The CDR3 spells CASSRSGHEQYF. The CDR3 DNA reads TGTGCCAGCAGCCGATCAGGCCACGAGCAGTACTTC. The full variable domain, with the rest looked up from reference TRBV7-2 and TRBJ2-7, is GAGVSQSPSNKVTEKGKDVELRCDPISGHTALYWYRQSLGQGLEFLIYFQGNSAPDKSGLPSDRFSAERTGGSVSTLTIQRTQQEDSAVYLCASSRSGHEQYFGPGTRLTVT.

This chain joins TRBV29-1 and TRBJ2-1; perhaps TRBD2 as D (6 bases). CDR3 length equals 11 residues. V gave up 7 bases and J gave up 11 bases, with 15 bases separating them. Germline CDR1 and CDR2: SQVTM and ANQGSEA. CDR3: CSGLTRNKQFF. The CDR3 nucleotides are TGCAGCGGCCTGACTAGGAATAAGCAGTTCTTC.

The chain has TRBV7-2 and TRBJ2-1, with D hard to call. Between the trimmed V and J ends, which lost 1 base and 7 bases, there was a span of 11 bases. Germline loops: CDR1 SGHTA, CDR2 FQGNSA. This CDR3 contains 14 residues. For the CDR3, the DNA is TGTGCCAGCAGCTTAGTTCGGGTCACAAATGAGCAGTTCTTC. This translates into CASSLVRVTNEQFF.

This clonotype was observed a few times. V usage is TRBV6-5 and J usage is TRBJ2-4; D not resolved. V was trimmed by 4 bases and J by 4 bases, leaving 8 bases between them. The CDR3 contains 13 residues. Germline assignment: CDR1 MNHEY and CDR2 SVGAGI. In DNA form, the CDR3 reads TGTGCCAGCAGTTCCGAGGTGAAAAACATTCAGTACTTC. This encodes CASSSEVKNIQYF.

This clonotype was detected only a few times. CDR3 DNA: TGCGCCAGCAGCTCCTCCCCGACGGCGAACACTGAAGCTTTCTTT. Translated, it gives CASSSSPTANTEAFF. The chain is built from TRBV5-1 and TRBJ1-1, with D uncertain. The CDR3 contains 15 residues. Germline loops: CDR1 SGHRS, CDR2 YFSETQ. V was trimmed by 3 bases and J by 1 base, leaving 13 bases between them.

At least ten counts were recorded for this clonotype. The chain links TRBV12-5 to TRBJ2-2, with D perhaps matching TRBD1 or TRBD2 (5 bases each). Trimming took off 4 bases at V and 7 bases at J, with 10 bases between the two ends. Germline V lookup: CDR1 LGHNT, CDR2 FRNRAP. This CDR3 is built from 13 residues. The CDR3 region is CASGSGANGELFF. CDR3 nucleotides: TGTGCTAGTGGTTCCGGGGCGAACGGGGAGCTGTTTTTT. Using reference TRBV12-5 and TRBJ2-2 for the parts outside the CDR3, the full variable domain is DARVTQTPRHKVTEMGQEVTMRCQPILGHNTVFWYRQTMMQGLELLAYFRNRAPLDDSGMPKDRFSAEMPDATLATLKIQPSEPRDSAVYFCASGSGANGELFFGEGSRLTVL.

This chain links TRBV7-2 with TRBJ2-3, with 14 positions matching TRBD2. The CDR3 loop spans 17 amino acids. Per germline, CDR1 SGHTA and CDR2 FQGNSA. The ends lost 5 bases at V and 9 bases at J; junction bases unmatched: 13. The CDR3 region has the DNA TGTGCCAGCAGCCCACCTCCGGGACTAGCGGGAGAGGGAACGCAGTATTTT. This translates into CASSPPPGLAGEGTQYF.

In its sample, this clonotype was seen a few times. The V and J genes are TRBV4-2 and TRBJ2-1; no clear D gene. CDR1 and CDR2 from the germline V gene are LGHNA and YNFKEQ. The CDR3 runs 16 residues. Trimming cost V 0 bases and J 0 bases, with 9 bases left between them. The CDR3 spells CASSQDSTPSYNEQFF. The CDR3 DNA reads TGTGCCAGCAGCCAAGATTCAACCCCCTCCTACAATGAGCAGTTCTTC.

The chain joins TRBV12-3 or TRBV12-4 to TRBJ2-1; TRBD2 aligns across 7 bases. Unmatched junction bases numbered 13, after V lost 6 bases and J lost 5 bases. The CDR3 is 16 residues long. As DNA, the CDR3 is TGTGCCAGCAGAGACCCGAGCGGGGATTGGGACAATGAGCAGTTCTTC. This sequence encodes CASRDPSGDWDNEQFF.